This TCR beta chain was found in a study of cytomegalovirus exposure and HLA in healthy donors. Study at large: Of all 380 or so donors who were genotyped, 81% belonged to the Caucasian-associated ancestry cluster.

CDR1 and CDR2 (germline): LNHDA, SQIVND (reference sequence). The CDR3 is 14 residues long. Trimming at V came to 1 base and at J to 3 bases, leaving 2 bases not matched to a gene. The PCR contained 60 Vbeta and 13 Jbeta primers. Sequencing was performed with immunoSEQ multiplex PCR; in TCRdb, only in-frame clones are kept and a portion is missing. The table includes about 200,000 clones, around 73% detected once. All the people who gave samples were healthy bone marrow donors. The origin of this receptor is a male donor in good health and CMV-seronegative. The V gene is TRBV19, the J gene TRBJ2-7, with 8 bases that match TRBD1. The sample consisted of PBMCs. The CDR3 is CASSIVDRVYEQYF. CDR3 coding DNA: TGTGCCAGTAGTATAGTGGACAGGGTCTACGAGCAGTACTTC.